Listed below are T cell receptor beta chains from one sample, sequenced in a study of beta chain features in type 1 diabetes. TCRdb's copy holds only in-frame clones and misses some; the assay was immunoSEQ multiplex PCR. The sample lists hundreds of thousands of clones, 14% seen once, with 0.035% to 0.04% in the top ten. The specimen sequenced was naive CD4+ T cells from blood. The receptor set was obtained from a man aged 25 to 45 in good health. The CDR3 runs from the conserved cysteine through the conserved F or W. The D gene is left open where the match is weak. For some rows the clone size is stated as once, few or many, or as a class when expanded; others skip it.

CASSSRRARNEKLFF	TGTGCCAGCAGCTCTCGCAGGGCGAGAAATGAAAAACTGTTTTTT	-	TRBJ1-4	TRBV7-8	-
CATSKNFPSYNEQFF	TGTGCCACCAGCAAGAACTTTCCATCCTACAATGAGCAGTTCTTC	-	TRBJ2-1	TRBV15	-
CATSRGFGAGDTQYF	TGTGCCACCAGCAGAGGATTTGGAGCGGGGGATACGCAGTATTTT	TRBD2	TRBJ2-3	TRBV15	-
CASSPSLDTQYF	TGTGCCAGCTCACCCTCTCTAGATACGCAGTATTTT	-	TRBJ2-3	TRBV18	few
CASSPGQSWRYEQYF	TGTGCCAGCAGCCCTGGGCAAAGCTGGCGCTACGAGCAGTACTTC	-	TRBJ2-7	TRBV9	-
CASSARDRGRRWGETQYF	TGTGCCAGCAGCGCCAGGGACAGGGGGCGCAGATGGGGAGAGACCCAGTACTTC	TRBD1	TRBJ2-5	TRBV7-2	few
CAISGPPGTNEQFF	TGTGCCATCAGTGGACCCCCGGGAACGAATGAGCAGTTCTTC	-	TRBJ2-1	TRBV10-3	few
CASSQETDSSQYF	TGCGCCAGCAGCCAAGAAACGGACTCGTCGCAGTATTTT	-	TRBJ2-3	TRBV5-4	-
CASSLGQGNEQFF	TGTGCCAGCAGTCTGGGACAGGGTAATGAGCAGTTCTTC	TRBD1	TRBJ2-1	TRBV2	few
CASSLGRGPDQPQHF	TGTGCCAGCAGTTTAGGCAGGGGGCCCGATCAGCCCCAGCATTTT	TRBD1	TRBJ1-5	TRBV28	few
CASRTGGNSNQPQHF	TGTGCCAGCAGGACAGGGGGAAATAGCAATCAGCCCCAGCATTTT	TRBD1	TRBJ1-5	TRBV6-5	-
CASSPLSDRLVHGYTF	TGTGCCAGCTCACCCCTCTCGGACAGGCTAGTCCACGGCTACACCTTC	TRBD1	TRBJ1-2	TRBV18	-
CAWTGTGVHF	TGTGCCTGGACCGGGACAGGGGTGCACTTT	TRBD1	TRBJ1-6	TRBV30	few
CASSSSPKGGQFYEQYF	TGTGCCAGCAGCAGTTCACCTAAAGGGGGACAGTTCTACGAGCAGTACTTC	-	TRBJ2-7	TRBV21-1	-
CASSYQTDSYEQYF	TGTGCCAGCAGCTACCAGACCGACTCCTACGAGCAGTACTTC	-	TRBJ2-7	TRBV7-8	-
CATSLRANEKLFF	TGTGCCACCAGTTTAAGAGCTAATGAAAAACTGTTTTTT	-	TRBJ1-4	TRBV15	-
CASSLERDYGYTF	TGCGCCAGCAGCTTGGAGCGGGACTATGGCTACACCTTC	-	TRBJ1-2	TRBV5-1	few
CASSVQTGEHNEQFF	TGTGCCAGCAGCGTCCAGACAGGGGAACACAATGAGCAGTTCTTC	TRBD1	TRBJ2-1	TRBV9	-
CASSVSGVSTDTQYF	TGCGCCAGCAGTGTTAGCGGGGTCAGCACAGATACGCAGTATTTT	TRBD2	TRBJ2-3	TRBV10-2	-
CASTVSRSSGANVLTF	TGTGCCAGCACAGTTTCCAGGAGCTCTGGGGCCAACGTCCTGACTTTC	-	TRBJ2-6	TRBV21-1	-
CASSLKGQGGETQYF	TGTGCCAGCAGCTTAAAAGGGCAGGGAGGAGAGACCCAGTACTTC	-	TRBJ2-5	TRBV9	-
CAWSYRGSYNEQFF	TGTGCCTGGAGTTATCGGGGCTCCTACAATGAGCAGTTCTTC	-	TRBJ2-1	TRBV30	few
CASSLSGLETQYF	TGTGCCAGCAGTTTATCAGGGCTGGAGACCCAGTACTTC	-	TRBJ2-5	TRBV28	few
CASSPGTGQINF	TGTGCCAGCAGTCCCGGCACGGGACAGATTAATTTT	TRBD1	TRBJ1-5	TRBV28	-
CAWRAKLAGVLLEQFF	TGTGCCTGGAGGGCCAAACTAGCGGGAGTTCTCCTTGAGCAGTTCTTC	TRBD2	TRBJ2-1	TRBV30	-
CASSLSQLVYNEQFF	TGCGCCAGCAGCTTGTCCCAACTAGTCTACAATGAGCAGTTCTTC	-	TRBJ2-1	TRBV5-1	-
CASSGQAGKLFF	TGCGCCAGCAGCGGACAGGCGGGAAAACTGTTTTTT	TRBD1	TRBJ1-4	TRBV23-1	few
CASSFRRGYTF	TGTGCCAGCAGTTTTCGCCGAGGCTACACCTTC	-	TRBJ1-2	TRBV28	-
CASSRTGRGETQYF	TGTGCCAGCAGTCGGACAGGGAGGGGAGAGACCCAGTACTTC	-	TRBJ2-5	TRBV6-5	few
CASSGSGSLGHF	TGTGCCAGCAGTGGGTCCGGGAGCCTAGGGCATTTT	-	TRBJ1-5	TRBV6-5	-
CASSLQGGKDTQYF	TGCGCCAGCAGCCTGCAGGGGGGTAAGGATACGCAGTATTTT	-	TRBJ2-3	TRBV4-3	few
CASRGYSYNEQFF	TGTGCCAGCCGAGGTTACTCCTACAATGAGCAGTTCTTC	-	TRBJ2-1	TRBV25-1	-
CASSTSHNTGELFF	TGTGCCAGCAGCACTAGCCATAACACCGGGGAGCTGTTTTTT	-	TRBJ2-2	TRBV9	few
CATSTTGLATGTQYF	TGTGCCACCAGCACTACCGGACTCGCCACGGGGACCCAGTACTTC	-	TRBJ2-5	TRBV15	few
CASSPTTGELFF	TGCGCCAGCAGCCCAACCACCGGGGAGCTGTTTTTT	-	TRBJ2-2	TRBV5-1	-
CASSLVGPAFF	TGTGCCAGCAGCTTAGTCGGTCCGGCTTTCTTT	-	TRBJ1-1	TRBV7-2	few
CASKEREGTDTQYF	TGTGCCAGCAAAGAGCGGGAGGGCACAGATACGCAGTATTTT	TRBD2	TRBJ2-3	TRBV14	few
CAISASLNTEAFF	TGTGCCATCAGTGCCAGCTTGAACACTGAAGCTTTCTTT	-	TRBJ1-1	TRBV10-3	few
CASSSRLPGNEQYF	TGTGCCAGCAGCTCTCGACTTCCGGGGAACGAGCAGTACTTC	-	TRBJ2-7	TRBV7-9	-
CASSPRLAGGPDTQYF	TGTGCCAGCAGCCCCCGTTTAGCGGGAGGGCCAGATACGCAGTATTTT	TRBD2	TRBJ2-3	TRBV11-2	few